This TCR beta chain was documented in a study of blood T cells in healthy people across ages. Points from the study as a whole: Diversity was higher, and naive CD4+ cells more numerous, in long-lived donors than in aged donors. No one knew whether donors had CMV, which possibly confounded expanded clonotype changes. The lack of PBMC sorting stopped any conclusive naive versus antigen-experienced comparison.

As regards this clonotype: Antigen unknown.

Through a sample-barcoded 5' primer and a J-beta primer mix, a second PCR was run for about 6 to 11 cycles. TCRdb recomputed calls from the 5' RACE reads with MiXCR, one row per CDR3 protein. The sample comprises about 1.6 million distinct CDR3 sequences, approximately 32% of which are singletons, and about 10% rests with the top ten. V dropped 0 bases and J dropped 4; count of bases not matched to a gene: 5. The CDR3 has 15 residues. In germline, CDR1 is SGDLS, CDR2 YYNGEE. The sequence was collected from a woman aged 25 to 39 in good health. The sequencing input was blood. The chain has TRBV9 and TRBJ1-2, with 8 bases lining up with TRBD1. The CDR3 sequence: CASSVEGGTGYGYTF. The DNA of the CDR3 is TGTGCCAGCAGCGTAGAAGGGGGGACAGGCTATGGCTACACCTTC. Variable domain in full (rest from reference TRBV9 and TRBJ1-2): DSGVTQTPKHLITATGQRVTLRCSPRSGDLSVYWYQQSLDQGLQFLIQYYNGEERAKGNILERFSAQQFPDLHSELNLSSLELGDSALYFCASSVEGGTGYGYTFGSGTRLTVV.